A selection of T cell receptor beta chains follows, all from one sample in a study of blood T cell repertoires in COVID-19. Sequencing used immunoSEQ multiplex PCR; TCRdb keeps in-frame clones, though not all of them. The table records roughly 150,000 clones, 82% of them present only once. Source material: peripheral blood. The receptors originated from a woman of 80 years or more with active or convalescent COVID-19. CDR3s include the opening cysteine and the closing phenylalanine or tryptophan. The order of the fields is CDR3 DNA, CDR3 protein, J gene, V gene, D gene, clone size. The D gene is left open where the match is weak. Clone size, where shown, is once, few, many, or a class for clones that have expanded.

TGCGCCAGCAGCTCAGGGACTAGCGGCTACGAGCAGTACTTC CASSSGTSGYEQYF TRBJ2-7 TRBV5-1 TRBD2 .
TGTGCCAGCAGTGTTAGCGGGAGTAGAGATACGCAGTATTTT CASSVSGSRDTQYF TRBJ2-3 TRBV9 TRBD2 once
TGTGCCAGCGGTCCAGGGGGCCACGAGGACACTGAAGCTTTCTTT CASGPGGHEDTEAFF TRBJ1-1 TRBV9 TRBD1 .
TGCGCCAGCACCCCAGGGACAGGGGGCAATGGCTACACCTTC CASTPGTGGNGYTF TRBJ1-2 TRBV5-1 TRBD1 .
TGCGCCAGCAGCTCGGCTAACAGGGTGAACACTGAAGCTTTCTTT CASSSANRVNTEAFF TRBJ1-1 TRBV5-1 . once
TGTGCCAGCAGCCAAAGAAGGGGCTATGAGCAGTTCTTC CASSQRRGYEQFF TRBJ2-1 TRBV3-1/TRBV3-2 . once
TGTGCCAGCAGATCTCAGGGGGACACTGAAGCTTTCTTT CASRSQGDTEAFF TRBJ1-1 TRBV25-1 TRBD1 .
TGCGCCAGCAGCTTGACAGGGTACCAAGAGACCCAGTACTTC CASSLTGYQETQYF TRBJ2-5 TRBV5-1 . .
TGTGCCAGCAGCTCGCCTGGAGCAGGGGCCTACAATGAGCAGTTCTTC CASSSPGAGAYNEQFF TRBJ2-1 TRBV5-4 . .
TGTGCCTGGAGTGGAACAGAATATGGCTACACCTTC CAWSGTEYGYTF TRBJ1-2 TRBV30 . .
TGTGCCAGCAGCCGTATGGACAGGGGGCTATCTCGAAACACTGAAGCTTTCTTT CASSRMDRGLSRNTEAFF TRBJ1-1 TRBV7-9 TRBD1 .
TGTGCTAGTACCACCGCTTGGGGACAGCGAGGCAATGAGCAGTTCTTC CASTTAWGQRGNEQFF TRBJ2-1 TRBV12-5 TRBD1 .
TGTGCCAGCAGCTTAGAAATAGGGGCTAACTATGGCTACACCTTC CASSLEIGANYGYTF TRBJ1-2 TRBV11-2 . .
TGCGCCAGCAGCCAAGATAACAGGGATGGCGAGCAGTACTTC CASSQDNRDGEQYF TRBJ2-7 TRBV4-1 . .
TGTGCCAGCAGCGTAGCCGTCACTTTAGTGGGTGCGGGCAATGGCTACACCTTC CASSVAVTLVGAGNGYTF TRBJ1-2 TRBV9 . once
TGTGCCAGCAGTCCCCAAGGGGGGGGGTGGACCACCGGGGAGCTGTTTTTT CASSPQGGGWTTGELFF TRBJ2-2 TRBV28 . .
TGCAGCGCTGGGACAGAATCGCATGGCTACACCTTC CSAGTESHGYTF TRBJ1-2 TRBV29-1 TRBD1 once
TGTGCCAGCAGCTTGCGAGTCAATAGCGGGAGTTGGGAGACCCAGTACTTC CASSLRVNSGSWETQYF TRBJ2-5 TRBV5-6 TRBD2 .
TGTGCCAGCAGTTGGACAGGGCAGAACACTGAAGCTTTCTTT CASSWTGQNTEAFF TRBJ1-1 TRBV2 TRBD1 few
TGTGCCAGCAGCTTAGGGACTAGCTCCTACAATGAGCAGTTCTTC CASSLGTSSYNEQFF TRBJ2-1 TRBV7-3 TRBD2 once
TGTGCCAGCAGTAAGCCCGGACTCCCCCTGTTTTTT CASSKPGLPLFF TRBJ2-2 TRBV11-3 . few
TGCAGCGTTGGGGCGGGAGAGTATGAGACCCAGTACTTC CSVGAGEYETQYF TRBJ2-5 TRBV29-1 TRBD2 .
TGTGCCAGTCGTAGGGGGGGCAGGGAAATGACTCAGCCCCAGCATTTT CASRRGGREMTQPQHF TRBJ1-5 TRBV19 . .
TGTGCCAGCAGCCACATGGTAAACTATGGCTACACCTTC CASSHMVNYGYTF TRBJ1-2 TRBV6-5 . once
TGTGCCAGCAGCCTCCTGAGAACCGGGGAGCTGTTTTTT CASSLLRTGELFF TRBJ2-2 TRBV2 . .
TGTGCCAGCTCACCTACGTCAGGGAGGGTCGGAAACACCATATATTTT CASSPTSGRVGNTIYF TRBJ1-3 TRBV18 . .
TGTGCCAGCAGTACCCCGGGCCCGGGGGGCTACGAGCAGTACTTC CASSTPGPGGYEQYF TRBJ2-7 TRBV6-5 TRBD2 .
TGTGCCAGCAGCCCAAGACAGGGCACAGATACGCAGTATTTT CASSPRQGTDTQYF TRBJ2-3 TRBV11-3 . few
TGTGCCAGCAGTGAAGGCGGACTAGCGGGAGGGCCCGGGGAGACCCAGTACTTC CASSEGGLAGGPGETQYF TRBJ2-5 TRBV2 TRBD2 .
TGTGCCAGCTCGGTTGACAGGGTATCCGAGCAGTACTTC CASSVDRVSEQYF TRBJ2-7 TRBV18 TRBD1 .
TGTGCCAGTAGTAAGGGAGTTTACATCTACAATGAGCAGTTCTTC CASSKGVYIYNEQFF TRBJ2-1 TRBV19 . .
TGTGCTAGCAGCTTAAGACTAGCTGGAGAGCAGTTCTTC CASSLRLAGEQFF TRBJ2-1 TRBV7-7 TRBD2 once